The 11 T cell receptor beta chains listed next were all sequenced from one sample in a study of tumor-infiltrating lymphocytes in primary liver carcinoma. Co-extraction of both nucleic acids (RNA and DNA) used roughly 18-32 mg of unsorted bulk tissue. Synthesis of TCR beta cDNA was carried out from 450 to 650 ng total RNA with a constant-region primer. ARM-PCR, slightly modified, supplied the TCR beta libraries through three nested multiplex PCR rounds. Researchers ran the first two PCR rounds for around 10 cycles each with TRBV1-TRBV30 forward primers and a C-beta reverse primer. TCRdb re-called the multiplex PCR reads through MiXCR, storing one row per CDR3 protein. This sample has approximately 120,000 distinct CDR3 sequences, with 60% to 80% found just once. Input material: liver tumor tissue from sampling region 3. The subset was: tumor region T3, left-lateral pole. Receptor source: a woman aged 60-75 years with primary liver carcinoma and hepatitis B virus infection.

This clonotype has just a few counts. This clone may be a read error of a much larger clone one base away. This chain uses TRBV4-1 with TRBJ1-1; D remains unclear. CDR1 MGHRA and CDR2 YSYEKL come from the germline V gene. The CDR3 is made up of 14 amino acids. CDR3 nucleotides: TGCGCCAGCAACCAAGACAACACCCGCCGCGAAGCTTTCTTT. Translation gives CASNQDNTRREAFF.

This clonotype was seen at least ten times. The rearrangement uses TRBV6-6 and TRBJ2-2; the D is unclear. The germline CDR1 and CDR2 sequences are MNHNY and SVGAGI (reference sequence). Trimming removed 10 bases from V and 2 bases from J, with 11 bases in between. The CDR3 extends over 13 amino acids. The CDR3 bases are TGTGCCACCAAAACTTCTAACACCGGGGAGCTGTTTTTT. As protein: CATKTSNTGELFF.

In nucleotides, the CDR3 is TGTGCCAGCAGGGGAGGTCTAGCAGGAGCCGGAGAGCAGTTCTTC. Encoded protein: CASRGGLAGAGEQFF. V and J are TRBV28 and TRBJ2-1, with a weak D call TRBD2 (6 bases). Trimming cost V 6 bases and J 10 bases, with 22 bases left between them. The CDR3 is 15 amino acids. Germline V gene lookup returns CDR1 MDHEN and CDR2 SYDVKM.

This clonotype was observed at least ten times. The chain has TRBV6-2 or TRBV6-3 and TRBJ2-1, with D uncertain. Trimming pared 5 bases from V and 0 bases from J, leaving 11 bases between. The CDR3 extends over 15 amino acids. Germline loops: CDR1 MNHEY, CDR2 SVGEGT. The CDR3 loop reads CASSPDTSSYNEQFF. CDR3 DNA sequence: TGTGCCAGCAGTCCCGACACGAGCTCCTACAATGAGCAGTTCTTC.

This clonotype came up a few times. Germline is not matched at one junction end, which may reflect a read error. The chain is built from TRBV11-2 and TRBJ2-5; the D gene is possibly TRBD2 (6 bases). The CDR3 runs to 13 residues. Germline assignment: CDR1 SGHAT and CDR2 FQNNGV. The CDR3 is CASSLDRGGTQYF. CDR3 DNA sequence: TGTGCCAGCAGTTTAGATAGGGGAGGGACCCAGTACTTC.

As to this clonotype: A read error may account for a junction end that differs from germline. The rearrangement uses TRBV6-5 and TRBJ2-2, with a tentative D call TRBD2 (5 bases). The germline gives CDR1 MNHEY, CDR2 SVGAGI. This CDR3 comprises 17 residues. DNA for the CDR3: TGTGCCAGCAGTTACTCGAATCCTAACAGAAACACCGGGGAGCTGTTTTTC. It translates to CASSYSNPNRNTGELFF.

This clonotype was recorded many times. The V and J genes are TRBV29-1 and TRBJ1-1; maybe TRBD1 (5 bases). Deletions cut 4 bases from V and 0 bases from J, with 15 bases between. This CDR3 spans 15 amino acids. The V gene's germline CDR1 is SQVTM and CDR2 ANQGSEA. CDR3 nucleotides: TGCAGCGTTGGCCCGAGACAGAGCCTGAACACTGAAGCTTTCTTT. Its translation is CSVGPRQSLNTEAFF.

Only a few counts were recorded for this clonotype. The rearrangement joins TRBV20-1 to TRBJ1-1, with 9 bases aligning to TRBD1. The length of the CDR3 is 13 residues. Germline V CDR1 and CDR2: DFQATT, SNEGSKA (reference sequence). The CDR3 DNA sequence: TGCAGGCTTTACGCCGGGACAGGGTATGAAGCTTTCTTT. Protein: CRLYAGTGYEAFF.

A word on this clonotype: One end of the junction is discordant with germline, which a read error may explain. The V gene is TRBV7-3, the J gene TRBJ2-1; maybe TRBD2 (5 bases). Germline lookup yields CDR1 SGHTA and CDR2 FQGTGA. The length of the CDR3 is 15 residues. CDR3 sequence reads: CASSLMAGSYNEQFF. The CDR3 DNA follows: TGTGCTAGCAGCTTAATGGCGGGTTCCTACAATGAGCAGTTCTTC.

This clonotype was seen repeatedly, ten times or more. J is TRBJ2-2 and V is TRBV6-1, with 14 bases identical to TRBD2. V dropped 7 bases and J dropped 5; count of bases not matched to a gene: 12. CDR3 length: 18 residues. Per germline, CDR1 MNHNS and CDR2 SASEGT. The CDR3 loop reads CASNDLGLAGGRTGELFF. As DNA, the CDR3 is TGTGCCAGCAACGACCTAGGACTAGCGGGAGGAAGAACCGGGGAGCTGTTTTTT.

This clonotype has only a few counts. The chain links TRBV6-2 or TRBV6-3 to TRBJ2-5, with D uncertain. This CDR3 has 13 amino acids. Germline CDR1 reads MNHEY; CDR2 reads SVGEGT. V lost 4 bases and J 4 bases, leaving 10 bases between the germline ends. The DNA for the CDR3 is TGTGCCAGCAGTTGGTGGACGAGAGAGACCCAGTACTTC. This codes for CASSWWTRETQYF.